This passage covers 26 T cell receptor beta chains from one sample sequenced in a study of cytomegalovirus exposure and HLA in healthy donors. PCR primers comprised 60 Vbeta and 13 Jbeta primers. Using immunoSEQ multiplex PCR, the repertoire was profiled, and TCRdb retains in-frame clones only, with some absent. The sample holds roughly 240,000 clones, over 80% seen once. The sequencing input was PBMCs. The receptors were gathered from a woman in her 40s in good health and CMV-seropositive.

This chain links TRBV9 with TRBJ1-2, with 8 bases aligning to TRBD1. In germline, CDR1 is SGDLS, CDR2 YYNGEE. There are 12 residues in the CDR3. Germline trimming cut 3 bases from V and 8 bases from J; bases unmatched to any gene: 3. CDR3 region: CASSAGGGGYTF. The CDR3 nucleotides read TGTGCCAGCAGCGCAGGGGGCGGGGGCTACACCTTC.

This chain connects TRBV20-1 to TRBJ2-7; D gene unclear. Trimming took 3 bases from V and 2 from J, leaving 5 bases between them. Germline V gene sequence: CDR1 DFQATT, CDR2 SNEGSKA (reference sequence). This CDR3 has 11 amino acids. CDR3 DNA sequence: TGCAGTGCTAGGAGAGCCTACGAGCAGTACTTC. Translation: CSARRAYEQYF.

J is TRBJ1-1 and V is TRBV5-6; 10 nucleotides line up with TRBD1. The CDR3 covers 14 residues. CDR1 and CDR2 (germline): SGHDT, YYEEEE. V lost 5 bases and J lost 4; bases outside the gene matches: 5. For the CDR3, the DNA is TGTGCCAGCAGTCTGGGACAGGGGATCACTGAAGCTTTCTTT. It translates to CASSLGQGITEAFF. Full variable domain (outside the CDR3, taken from reference TRBV5-6 and TRBJ1-1): DAGVTQSPTHLIKTRGQQVTLRCSPKSGHDTVSWYQQALGQGPQFIFQYYEEEERQRGNFPDRFSGHQFPNYSSELNVNALLLGDSALYLCASSLGQGITEAFFGQGTRLTVV.

The chain has TRBV20-1 and TRBJ1-3; 8 bases are shared with TRBD1. The CDR3 spans 11 residues. Looked up from germline, CDR1 is DFQATT and CDR2 is SNEGSKA (reference sequence). The CDR3 is CGRGQGNTIYF. The DNA of the CDR3 is TGCGGCAGGGGGCAAGGAAACACCATATATTTT.

This chain connects TRBV10-3 to TRBJ2-5; D ambiguous. Trimming stripped 5 bases from V and 0 bases from J, with 4 bases between. The CDR3 runs to 12 residues. The germline CDR1 and CDR2 sequences are ENHRY and SYGVKD. CDR3 sequence: CAISFDQETQYF. The DNA for the CDR3 is TGTGCCATCAGTTTCGACCAAGAGACCCAGTACTTC.

The rearrangement links TRBV12-5 to TRBJ2-7; perhaps TRBD1 as D (6 bases). Trimming removed 5 bases at V and 6 bases at J, with 11 bases between. The CDR3 runs to 12 residues. Germline loops: CDR1 LGHNT, CDR2 FRNRAP. CDR3: CASGIRDTEQYF. CDR3 DNA sequence: TGTGCTAGTGGTATCCGGGACACCGAGCAGTACTTC. Combining the CDR3 with reference TRBV12-5 and TRBJ2-7 gives the whole variable domain DARVTQTPRHKVTEMGQEVTMRCQPILGHNTVFWYRQTMMQGLELLAYFRNRAPLDDSGMPKDRFSAEMPDATLATLKIQPSEPRDSAVYFCASGIRDTEQYFGPGTRLTVT.

This chain joins TRBV7-8 and TRBJ2-7, with 13 positions matching TRBD2. From germline, CDR1 is SGHVS and CDR2 FQNEAQ. V lost 5 bases and J lost 6; bases outside the gene matches: 7. The CDR3 extends over 15 amino acids. The CDR3 is CASSVRTSGSAEQYF. Here the CDR3 DNA reads TGTGCCAGCAGCGTCAGGACTAGCGGGAGTGCCGAGCAGTACTTC.

V and J are TRBV7-9 and TRBJ2-2; 7 nucleotides line up with TRBD1. The CDR3 is 16 amino acids. Germline V lookup: CDR1 SEHNR, CDR2 FQNEAQ (reference sequence). After removal of 5 bases from V and 4 bases from J, the junction contained 10 bases not matched to a gene. CDR3 coding DNA: TGTGCCAGCAGCCCCCCCGGGACAGTCGTCACCGGGGAGCTGTTTTTT. Amino acid sequence: CASSPPGTVVTGELFF.

This rearrangement joins TRBV7-2 to TRBJ1-2; D may be TRBD1 (5 bases). The length of the CDR3 is 18 residues. Germline V gives CDR1 SGHTA, CDR2 FQGNSA. V lost 1 base, J lost 4 bases, and 22 bases lay in between. CDR3 in amino acids: CASSLEMGGSGEGYGYTF. CDR3 nucleotides: TGTGCCAGCAGCTTAGAAATGGGGGGGTCGGGTGAAGGCTATGGCTACACCTTC.

The gene calls are TRBV7-2 and TRBJ2-1; D might be TRBD2 (6 bases). The CDR3 runs 13 residues. The germline CDR1 and CDR2 sequences are SGHTA and FQGNSA. Trimming removed 4 bases at V and 10 bases at J, with 14 bases between. CDR3 region: CASSSLRGWEQFF. CDR3 DNA sequence: TGTGCCAGCAGCTCCCTCCGGGGGTGGGAGCAGTTCTTC.

The genes are TRBV7-3 and TRBJ2-3; 7 positions match TRBD2. Germline assignment: CDR1 SGHTA and CDR2 FQGTGA. CDR3 length: 14 residues. V trimming: 5 bases; J trimming: 5 bases; junction bases outside the gene matches: 7. The CDR3 DNA reads as TGTGCCAGCAGCACCGGACTAGATAGAGATACGCAGTATTTT. Translation: CASSTGLDRDTQYF.

The rearrangement uses TRBV15 and TRBJ2-5; 7 bases match TRBD2. CDR1 and CDR2 (germline): LNHNV, YYDKDF (reference sequence). The CDR3 contains 16 residues. V shed 8 bases and J 3 bases; nucleotides not matched to a gene: 15. The CDR3 region is CATGAQGGSWEETQYF. DNA for the CDR3: TGTGCCACCGGGGCGCAGGGCGGGAGTTGGGAAGAGACCCAGTACTTC.

The chain employs TRBV29-1 and TRBJ1-1; the D gene is possibly TRBD1 (6 bases). This CDR3 comprises 13 residues. V was cut by 3 bases and J by 5 bases, with 13 bases left in between. Germline CDR1 reads SQVTM; CDR2 reads ANQGSEA. Here the CDR3 DNA reads TGCAGCGTTGAGCCGAAGGGGGATACTGAAGCTTTCTTT. Residues: CSVEPKGDTEAFF.

V and J are TRBV10-3 and TRBJ2-3; possible D gene TRBD2, 6 bases. Trimming pared 10 bases from V and 2 bases from J, leaving 10 bases between. The CDR3 length is 12 residues. Germline CDR1 and CDR2: ENHRY and SYGVKD. CDR3 coding DNA: TGTGCCACGGGACTCTCCACAGATACGCAGTATTTT. This translates into CATGLSTDTQYF.

This rearrangement joins TRBV6-5 to TRBJ2-7; TRBD2 aligns across 14 bases. The CDR3 totals 16 residues. After removal of 0 bases from V and 3 bases from J, the junction contained 1 base not matched to a gene. From germline, CDR1 is MNHEY and CDR2 SVGAGI. CDR3 sequence reads: CASSYSGLAGGYEQYF. The CDR3 nucleotides read TGTGCCAGCAGTTACTCAGGACTAGCGGGAGGCTACGAGCAGTACTTC.

V gene TRBV15 combines with J gene TRBJ1-2, with D perhaps matching TRBD1 (5 bases). Deletions cut 4 bases from V and 3 bases from J, with 18 bases between. This CDR3 region has 16 residues. CDR1 LNHNV and CDR2 YYDKDF come from the germline V gene (reference sequence). The CDR3 DNA is TGTGCCACCAGCAACCTTCTCAAAAGGGGCGACTATGGCTACACCTTC. This codes for CATSNLLKRGDYGYTF.

V gene TRBV10-3 combines with J gene TRBJ2-5; TRBD2 matches 8 bases. CDR1 and CDR2 (germline): ENHRY, SYGVKD. With V trimmed by 0 bases and J by 0 bases, 3 bases remained unmatched. CDR3 size: 16 residues. This chain's CDR3 is CAISESERGYQETQYF. In DNA, the CDR3 is TGTGCCATCAGTGAGTCGGAGCGGGGGTACCAAGAGACCCAGTACTTC.

The V and J genes are TRBV4-1 and TRBJ2-1; 8 bases map to TRBD1. The CDR3 runs to 16 residues. Germline CDR1 is MGHRA and CDR2 is YSYEKL. Trimming removed 3 bases from V and 0 bases from J; junction bases left unmatched: 4. This CDR3 is CASSQDRVSSYNEQFF. CDR3 nucleotide sequence: TGCGCCAGCAGCCAGGACAGGGTTAGCTCCTACAATGAGCAGTTCTTC.

The rearrangement links TRBV5-4 to TRBJ1-4; a weak D match, TRBD1 (6 bases). With 2 bases removed from V and 4 bases from J, the gap between germline ends came to 9 bases. This CDR3 is built from 14 residues. In germline, CDR1 is SGHNT, CDR2 YYREEE (reference sequence). Here the CDR3 DNA reads TGTGCCAGCAGCTTACAGGGACGTAATGAAAAACTGTTTTTT. Its protein product is CASSLQGRNEKLFF.

This chain connects TRBV5-1 to TRBJ2-3; D perhaps matches TRBD2 (6 bases). The CDR3 runs 14 residues. Per the germline V gene, CDR1 is SGHRS and CDR2 is YFSETQ. V was shortened by 10 bases and J by 2 bases, with 17 bases between the two germline ends. DNA for the CDR3: TGCGCCTCCTCCGTCGGGGGTGTCACAGATACGCAGTATTTT. This gives the protein CASSVGGVTDTQYF.

Only a few counts were recorded for this clone. One end of the junction does not line up with germline, which may come from a read error. The CDR3 reads CSSSRETGELFF. The CDR3 region has the DNA TGTTCCAGCAGCCGGGAAACCGGGGAGCTGTTTTTT. The chain links TRBV7-9 to TRBJ2-2; the D gene is possibly TRBD2 (5 bases). CDR1 is SEHNR and CDR2 is FQNEAQ in the germline V gene (reference sequence). The CDR3 is 12 residues long. Combining the CDR3 with reference TRBV7-9 and TRBJ2-2 gives the whole variable domain DTGVSQNPRHKITKRGQNVTFRCDPISEHNRLYWYRQTLGQGPEFLTYFQNEAQLEKSRLLSDRFSAERPKGSFSTLEIQRTEQGDSAMYLCSSSRETGELFFGEGSRLTVL.

The rearrangement uses TRBV28 and TRBJ2-7, with D perhaps matching TRBD2 (6 bases). The CDR3 sequence is 13 residues long. V lost 4 bases to trimming and J lost 1 base, with 8 bases between them. CDR1 is MDHEN, CDR2 SYDVKM, per germline. The CDR3 DNA reads as TGTGCCAGCAGTTCCGGGAGATCCTACGAGCAGTACTTC. It is translated as CASSSGRSYEQYF.

The chain carries TRBV30 and TRBJ1-1; possibly TRBD1 for D (6 bases). The CDR3 consists of 13 residues. Germline V gives CDR1 GTSNPN, CDR2 SVGIG (reference sequence). Trimming pared 4 bases from V and 0 bases from J, leaving 9 bases between. CDR3 sequence: CAWNAGVNTEAFF. For the CDR3, the DNA is TGTGCCTGGAACGCAGGGGTGAACACTGAAGCTTTCTTT.

The chain recombines TRBV30 with TRBJ2-3; the D gene is possibly TRBD2 (6 bases). The V and J ends lost 3 bases and 2 bases respectively, with 12 bases between them. The CDR3 length is 14 residues. CDR1 GTSNPN and CDR2 SVGIG come from the germline V gene (reference sequence). This CDR3 reads CAWRRDLSTDTQYF. CDR3 in DNA: TGTGCCTGGAGGAGGGACTTATCCACAGATACGCAGTATTTT.

The chain uses TRBV7-2 and TRBJ2-1; tentative D call: TRBD2 (5 bases). V shed 2 bases and J shed 0 bases, with 11 bases lying between them. The CDR3 has 16 amino acids. CDR1 is SGHTA and CDR2 is FQGNSA in the germline V gene. The CDR3 sequence: CASSLSSWTSYNEQFF. The CDR3 DNA follows: TGTGCCAGCAGCTTATCTAGCTGGACCTCCTACAATGAGCAGTTCTTC.

This clone was counted between two and nine times. CDR3 bases: TGCGCCAGCAGCCAAGGGCGGGAGTACAATGAGCAGTTCTTC. It encodes CASSQGREYNEQFF. V and J are TRBV4-3 and TRBJ2-1, with TRBD2 matching 7 bases. The germline CDR1 and CDR2 sequences are LGHNA and YSLEER. The V and J ends lost 1 base and 4 bases, in that order; junction bases with no gene match: 1. The CDR3 extends over 14 amino acids.